This TCR beta chain was recovered during a study of blood T cell repertoires in COVID-19. This CDR3 comprises 18 residues. Germline loops: CDR1 SGHAT, CDR2 FQNNGV. The V and J ends lost 0 bases and 4 bases respectively, with 22 bases between them. This clone was seen a single time. Profiled with immunoSEQ multiplex PCR; TCRdb holds only in-frame clones, not every one. In the table there are 100,000 to 150,000 clones, almost 85% of which are singletons. This clonotype was sampled from a man aged 60 to 69 with acute or convalescent COVID-19. The chain combines TRBV11-2 with TRBJ2-7, with D tentatively TRBD1 (7 bases). The specimen sequenced was peripheral blood. The CDR3 spells CASSLDRRGQSTTYEQYF. Here the CDR3 DNA reads TGTGCCAGCAGCTTAGATCGGCGGGGACAGAGTACAACTTACGAGCAGTACTTC.